This is a list of T cell receptor beta chains from one sample in a study of blood T cell repertoires in COVID-19. Assay: immunoSEQ multiplex PCR; the TCRdb copy retains only in-frame clones and omits some. This table has 50,000 to 65,000 clones, 74% appearing once. Sequences were obtained from peripheral blood. These receptors all come from a woman of 80 years or more with acute or convalescent COVID-19. Each CDR3 is given without its conserved first and last residue. Fields, in order: V gene, J gene, CDR3 protein.

v_call: TRBV4-1
j_call: TRBJ1-3
cdr3_aa: ASSQVHSLSSGNTIY

v_call: TRBV5-1
j_call: TRBJ2-5
cdr3_aa: ASSLGPAGTSGQETQY

v_call: TRBV5-4
j_call: TRBJ2-7
cdr3_aa: ASSLDLSSYEQY

v_call: TRBV27
j_call: TRBJ1-4
cdr3_aa: ASSSWGTGVEKLF

v_call: TRBV15
j_call: TRBJ2-3
cdr3_aa: ATSRGGRGLAGDTQY

v_call: TRBV6-5
j_call: TRBJ1-5
cdr3_aa: ASSGEVRGQPQH

v_call: TRBV6-5
j_call: TRBJ2-7
cdr3_aa: ASTSGFSYEQY

v_call: TRBV5-1
j_call: TRBJ2-5
cdr3_aa: ASSRGRGEETQY

v_call: TRBV5-4
j_call: TRBJ2-2
cdr3_aa: ASMGQFNTGELF

v_call: TRBV5-1
j_call: TRBJ2-4
cdr3_aa: ASSSGRDFQNIQY

v_call: TRBV7-2
j_call: TRBJ1-4
cdr3_aa: ASSFLRGEKLF

v_call: TRBV5-1
j_call: TRBJ1-6
cdr3_aa: ASSSQGFSYNSPLH

v_call: TRBV6-5
j_call: TRBJ2-3
cdr3_aa: ASSPGQGSSDTQY

v_call: TRBV28
j_call: TRBJ1-3
cdr3_aa: ASSPPPYRAGSGNTIY

v_call: TRBV7-3
j_call: TRBJ2-1
cdr3_aa: ASSIQTSAYNEQF

v_call: TRBV5-1
j_call: TRBJ2-2
cdr3_aa: ASSRSLEYSPGELF

v_call: TRBV7-3
j_call: TRBJ2-7
cdr3_aa: ASSPTGGLDEQY

v_call: TRBV27
j_call: TRBJ2-7
cdr3_aa: ASSLQGFEQY

v_call: TRBV5-1
j_call: TRBJ1-4
cdr3_aa: ASSLGQGGEKLF

v_call: TRBV19
j_call: TRBJ1-5
cdr3_aa: ASTPLAGQSNQPQH

v_call: TRBV28
j_call: TRBJ2-2
cdr3_aa: ASSQWTGRTGELF

v_call: TRBV11-2
j_call: TRBJ2-3
cdr3_aa: ASSQRTGSPDTQY

v_call: TRBV11-2
j_call: TRBJ2-3
cdr3_aa: ASSLDPSSGSTKGTQY

v_call: TRBV2
j_call: TRBJ2-7
cdr3_aa: ASRDPGLAGGREQY

v_call: TRBV4-1
j_call: TRBJ1-4
cdr3_aa: ASSQPNRGRLEKLF

v_call: TRBV2
j_call: TRBJ2-1
cdr3_aa: ASSEQGGTYNEQF

v_call: TRBV4-2
j_call: TRBJ2-7
cdr3_aa: ASSRTTREAYEQY

v_call: TRBV19
j_call: TRBJ1-2
cdr3_aa: ASSRVTGAFNYGYT

v_call: TRBV7-9
j_call: TRBJ2-7
cdr3_aa: ASFPLRLAGGEQY

v_call: TRBV3-1/TRBV3-2
j_call: TRBJ2-5
cdr3_aa: ASSQDFPTSTSRETQY

v_call: TRBV19
j_call: TRBJ2-5
cdr3_aa: ASSMRPSSETQY

v_call: TRBV2
j_call: TRBJ1-2
cdr3_aa: ASRDDTYGYT

v_call: TRBV5-1
j_call: TRBJ1-3
cdr3_aa: ASSPRTGSGNTIY

v_call: TRBV5-4
j_call: TRBJ2-3
cdr3_aa: ASSLGEAPGTQY

v_call: TRBV18
j_call: TRBJ1-5
cdr3_aa: ASSFRVSNQPQH

v_call: TRBV11-3
j_call: TRBJ1-4
cdr3_aa: ASSPEARAVEKLF

v_call: TRBV6-4
j_call: TRBJ2-3
cdr3_aa: ASSEEGVGTDTQY